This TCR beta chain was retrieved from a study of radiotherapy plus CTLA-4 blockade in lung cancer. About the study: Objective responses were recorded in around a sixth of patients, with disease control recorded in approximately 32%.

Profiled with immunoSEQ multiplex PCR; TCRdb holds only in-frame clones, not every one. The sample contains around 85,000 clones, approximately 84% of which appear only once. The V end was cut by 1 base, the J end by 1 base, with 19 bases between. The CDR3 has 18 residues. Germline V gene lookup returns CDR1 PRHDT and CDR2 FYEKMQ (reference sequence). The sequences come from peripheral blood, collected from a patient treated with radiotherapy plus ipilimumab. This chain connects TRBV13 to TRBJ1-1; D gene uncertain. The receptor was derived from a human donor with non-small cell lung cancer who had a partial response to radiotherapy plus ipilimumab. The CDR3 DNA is TGTGCCAGCAGCTTAGTGGCCGGATTGGTGGGAGGGAACACTGAAGCTTTCTTT. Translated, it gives CASSLVAGLVGGNTEAFF.